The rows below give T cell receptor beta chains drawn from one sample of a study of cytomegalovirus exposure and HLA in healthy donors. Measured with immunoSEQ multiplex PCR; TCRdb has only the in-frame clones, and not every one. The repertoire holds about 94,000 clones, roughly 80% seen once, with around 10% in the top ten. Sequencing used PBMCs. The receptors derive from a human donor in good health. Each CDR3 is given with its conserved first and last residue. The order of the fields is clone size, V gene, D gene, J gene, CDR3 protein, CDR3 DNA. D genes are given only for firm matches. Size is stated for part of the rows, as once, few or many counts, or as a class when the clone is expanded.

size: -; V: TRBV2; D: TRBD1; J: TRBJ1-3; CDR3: CASRGTDLSGNTIYF; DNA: TGTGCCAGCAGGGGGACAGACCTCTCTGGAAACACCATATATTTT
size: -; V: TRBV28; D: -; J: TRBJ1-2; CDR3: CASSLAGEGYGYTF; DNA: TGTGCCAGCAGTTTGGCAGGGGAGGGCTATGGCTACACCTTC
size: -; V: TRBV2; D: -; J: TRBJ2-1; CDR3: CASSEEGIYSQEQFF; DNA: TGTGCCAGCAGTGAAGAGGGGATTTATTCGCAGGAGCAGTTCTTC
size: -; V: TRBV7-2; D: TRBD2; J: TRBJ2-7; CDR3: CASSTLAGADGQYF; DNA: TGTGCCAGCAGCACACTAGCGGGAGCGGACGGGCAGTACTTC
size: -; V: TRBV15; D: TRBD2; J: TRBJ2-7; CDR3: CATSRAASGSYEQYF; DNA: TGTGCCACCAGCAGAGCGGCTAGCGGATCCTACGAGCAGTACTTC
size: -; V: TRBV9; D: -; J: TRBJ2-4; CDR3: CASSVGSPSIQYF; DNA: TGTGCCAGCAGCGTCGGTAGCCCTAGCATTCAGTACTTC
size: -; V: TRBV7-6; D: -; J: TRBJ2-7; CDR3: CASSLESRNSYEQYF; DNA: TGTGCCAGCAGCTTAGAGAGCCGAAACTCCTACGAGCAGTACTTC
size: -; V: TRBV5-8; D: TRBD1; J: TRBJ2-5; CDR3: CASSRTGIEETQYF; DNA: TGTGCCAGCAGCAGGACAGGGATCGAGGAGACCCAGTACTTC
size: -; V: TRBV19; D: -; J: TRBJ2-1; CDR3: CASSIAGANEQFF; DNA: TGTGCCAGTAGTATAGCGGGTGCCAATGAGCAGTTCTTC
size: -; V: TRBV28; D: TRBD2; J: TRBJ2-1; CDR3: CASRGLAFYNEQFF; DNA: TGTGCCAGCAGGGGACTAGCGTTCTACAATGAGCAGTTCTTC
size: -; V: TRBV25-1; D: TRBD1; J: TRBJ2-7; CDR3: CASSEAGTGGHEQYF; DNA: TGTGCCAGCAGTGAAGCCGGGACAGGGGGCCACGAGCAGTACTTC
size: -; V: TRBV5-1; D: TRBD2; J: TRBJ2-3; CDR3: CASSLGLAGGADTQYF; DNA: TGCGCCAGCAGCTTAGGCCTAGCGGGGGGCGCAGATACGCAGTATTTT
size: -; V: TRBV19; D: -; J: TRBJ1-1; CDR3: CASSIIREATEAFF; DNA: TGTGCCAGTAGTATTATCAGGGAAGCCACTGAAGCTTTCTTT
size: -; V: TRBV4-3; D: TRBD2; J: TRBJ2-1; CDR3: CASSRSRGGLGHEQFF; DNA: TGCGCCAGCAGCAGATCGCGGGGGGGCCTCGGGCATGAGCAGTTCTTC
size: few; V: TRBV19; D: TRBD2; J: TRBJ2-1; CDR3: CASSIDSSGNYNEQFF; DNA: TGTGCCAGTAGTATAGATTCTAGCGGGAACTACAATGAGCAGTTCTTC
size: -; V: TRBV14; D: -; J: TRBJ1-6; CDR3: CASRRVNSPLHF; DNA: TGTGCCAGCAGACGGGTAAATTCACCCCTCCACTTT
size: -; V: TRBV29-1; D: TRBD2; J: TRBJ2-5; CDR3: CSVEKGTSRQETQYF; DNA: TGCAGCGTTGAAAAGGGGACTAGCAGACAAGAGACCCAGTACTTC
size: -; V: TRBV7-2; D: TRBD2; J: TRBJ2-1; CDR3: CASSLGTSGGAEQFF; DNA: TGTGCCAGCAGCCTCGGGACTAGCGGGGGGGCTGAGCAGTTCTTC
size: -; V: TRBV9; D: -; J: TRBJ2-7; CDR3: CASSATGTSYEQYF; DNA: TGTGCCAGCAGCGCAACAGGGACCTCCTACGAGCAGTACTTC
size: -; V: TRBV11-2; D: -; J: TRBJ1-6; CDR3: CASRLAGGNSPLHF; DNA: TGTGCCAGCAGGTTGGCAGGAGGTAATTCACCCCTCCACTTT
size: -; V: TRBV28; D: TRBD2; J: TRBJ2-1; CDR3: CASSSAGLAGANEQFF; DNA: TGTGCCAGCAGTTCAGCCGGACTAGCGGGAGCCAATGAGCAGTTCTTC
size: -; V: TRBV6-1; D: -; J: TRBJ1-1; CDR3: CASSPQMFREAFF; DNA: TGTGCCAGCAGCCCCCAGATGTTCCGAGAAGCTTTCTTT
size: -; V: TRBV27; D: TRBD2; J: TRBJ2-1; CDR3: CASSADQGGSQFF; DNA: TGTGCCAGCAGTGCGGACCAGGGAGGGTCCCAGTTCTTC
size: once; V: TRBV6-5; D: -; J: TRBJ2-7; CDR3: CASSYNGGASSYEQYF; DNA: TGTGCCAGCAGTTACAATGGGGGGGCGAGCTCCTACGAGCAGTACTTC
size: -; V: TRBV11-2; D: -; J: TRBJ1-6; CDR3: CASSLAGPNSPLHF; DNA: TGTGCCAGCAGCTTGGCAGGCCCTAATTCACCCCTCCACTTT
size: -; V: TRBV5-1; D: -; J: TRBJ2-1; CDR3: CASSPQITPYNEQFF; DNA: TGCGCCAGCAGCCCCCAGATTACACCCTACAATGAGCAGTTCTTC
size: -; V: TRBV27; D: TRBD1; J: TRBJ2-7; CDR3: CACDEGTESYEQYF; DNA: TGTGCCTGCGACGAGGGGACAGAATCCTACGAGCAGTACTTC
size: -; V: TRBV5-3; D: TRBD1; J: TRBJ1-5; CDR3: CARSHPGQGVNQPQHF; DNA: TGTGCCAGAAGCCACCCTGGACAGGGGGTTAATCAGCCCCAGCATTTT
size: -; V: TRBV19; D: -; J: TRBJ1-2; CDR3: CASSSSGSFNYGYTF; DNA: TGTGCCAGTAGTTCCTCTGGGAGTTTCAACTATGGCTACACCTTC
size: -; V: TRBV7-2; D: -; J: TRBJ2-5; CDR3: CASSLGGGGRETQYF; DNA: TGTGCCAGCAGCTTAGGGGGAGGGGGAAGAGAGACCCAGTACTTC
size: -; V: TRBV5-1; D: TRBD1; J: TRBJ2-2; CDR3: CASSLAGGRARGGELFF; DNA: TGCGCCAGCAGCTTGGCAGGGGGACGTGCTCGGGGCGGGGAGCTGTTTTTT
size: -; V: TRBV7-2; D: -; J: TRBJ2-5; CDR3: CASSLYGTGKETQYF; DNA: TGTGCCAGCAGCTTATACGGGACTGGAAAAGAGACCCAGTACTTC
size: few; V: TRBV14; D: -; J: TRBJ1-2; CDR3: CASSQVINYGYTF; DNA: TGTGCCAGCAGCCAAGTTATTAACTATGGCTACACCTTC
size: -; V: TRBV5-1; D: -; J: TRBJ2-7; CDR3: CASSLAGPDEQYF; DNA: TGCGCCAGCAGCTTGGCAGGGCCGGACGAGCAGTACTTC
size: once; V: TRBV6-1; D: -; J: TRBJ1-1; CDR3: CATYFYKERREAFF; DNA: TGTGCCACCTATTTTTATAAGGAGAGAAGGGAAGCTTTCTTT
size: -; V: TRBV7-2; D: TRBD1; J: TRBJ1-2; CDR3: CASRDRANYGYTF; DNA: TGTGCCAGCAGGGACAGGGCGAACTATGGCTACACCTTC
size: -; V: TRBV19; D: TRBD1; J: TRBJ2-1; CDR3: CASSTQGRIYNEQFF; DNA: TGTGCCAGTAGTACACAGGGGCGTATCTACAATGAGCAGTTCTTC
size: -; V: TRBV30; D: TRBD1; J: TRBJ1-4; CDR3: CAWPSPRGTENEKLFF; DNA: TGTGCCTGGCCCTCTCCGAGGGGGACAGAGAATGAAAAACTGTTTTTT
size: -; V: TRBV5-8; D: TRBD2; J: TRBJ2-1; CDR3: CASSPAPGTSKNEQFF; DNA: TGTGCCAGCAGCCCAGCCCCCGGGACTAGCAAGAATGAGCAGTTCTTC
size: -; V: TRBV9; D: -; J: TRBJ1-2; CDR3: CASSPAGTQYGYTF; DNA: TGTGCCAGCAGCCCGGCCGGGACACAGTATGGCTACACCTTC
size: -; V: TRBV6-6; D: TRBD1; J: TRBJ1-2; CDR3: CASSLSAGTGPSNF; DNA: TGTGCCAGCAGCCTATCCGCCGGGACAGGGCCGAGTAACTTC
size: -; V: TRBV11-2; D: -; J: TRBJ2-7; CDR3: CASTMTGYEQYF; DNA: TGTGCCAGCACCATGACAGGCTACGAGCAGTACTTC
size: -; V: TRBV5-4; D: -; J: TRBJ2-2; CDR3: CASSPEGPGELFF; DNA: TGTGCCAGCAGTCCGGAGGGCCCCGGGGAGCTGTTTTTT
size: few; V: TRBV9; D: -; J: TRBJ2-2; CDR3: CASRRDSTNTGELFF; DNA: TGTGCCAGCCGCCGGGACTCAACTAACACCGGGGAGCTGTTTTTT
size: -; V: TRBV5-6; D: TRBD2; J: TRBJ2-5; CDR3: CASSPFLQEWEGETQYF; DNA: TGTGCCAGCAGCCCTTTCCTACAGGAATGGGAGGGCGAGACCCAGTACTTC
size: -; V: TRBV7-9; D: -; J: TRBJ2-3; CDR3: CASSFSGGRDTQYF; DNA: TGTGCCAGCAGCTTTTCCGGGGGAAGGGATACGCAGTATTTT
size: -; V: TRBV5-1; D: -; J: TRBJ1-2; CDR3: CASQAGGIDGYTF; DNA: TGCGCCAGCCAGGCGGGGGGGATTGATGGCTACACCTTC
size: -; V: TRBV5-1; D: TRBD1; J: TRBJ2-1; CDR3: CASSSPQGWNEQFF; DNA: TGCGCCAGCAGCTCGCCACAGGGGTGGAATGAGCAGTTCTTC
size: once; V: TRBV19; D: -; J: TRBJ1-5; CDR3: CASSAWGRSVNQPQHF; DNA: TGTGCCAGTAGTGCGTGGGGGCGTAGCGTCAATCAGCCCCAGCATTTT
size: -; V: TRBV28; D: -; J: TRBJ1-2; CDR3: CASSPQGFANYGYTF; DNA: TGTGCCAGCAGTCCACAGGGATTTGCTAACTATGGCTACACCTTC
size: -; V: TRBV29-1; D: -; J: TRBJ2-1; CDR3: CSVELPQTYNEQFF; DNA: TGCAGCGTTGAGCTCCCCCAGACCTACAATGAGCAGTTCTTC
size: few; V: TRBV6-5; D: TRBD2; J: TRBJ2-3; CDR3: CASSYLAGATDTQYF; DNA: TGTGCCAGCAGTTACTTAGCGGGGGCCACAGATACGCAGTATTTT
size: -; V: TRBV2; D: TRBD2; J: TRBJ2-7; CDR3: CASSTSGRLNEQYF; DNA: TGTGCCAGCTCGACTAGCGGGAGGTTAAACGAGCAGTACTTC
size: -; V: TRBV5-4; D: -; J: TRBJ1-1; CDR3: CASSLRSRADTEAFF; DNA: TGTGCCAGCAGCTTGAGGTCCAGGGCGGACACTGAAGCTTTCTTT
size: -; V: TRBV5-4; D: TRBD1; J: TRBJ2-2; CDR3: CASSWIRGRSGELFF; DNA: TGTGCCAGCAGCTGGATCAGGGGGCGTAGCGGGGAGCTGTTTTTT